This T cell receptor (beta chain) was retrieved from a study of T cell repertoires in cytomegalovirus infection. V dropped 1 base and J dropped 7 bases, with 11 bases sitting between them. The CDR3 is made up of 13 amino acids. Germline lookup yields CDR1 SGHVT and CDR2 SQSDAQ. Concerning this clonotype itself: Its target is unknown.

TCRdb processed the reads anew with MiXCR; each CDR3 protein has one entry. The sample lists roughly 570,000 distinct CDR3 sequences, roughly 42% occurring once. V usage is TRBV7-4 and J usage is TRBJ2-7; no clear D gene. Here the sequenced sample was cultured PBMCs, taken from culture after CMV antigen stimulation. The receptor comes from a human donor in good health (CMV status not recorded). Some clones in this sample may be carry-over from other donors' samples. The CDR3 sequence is CASSLGPLREQYF. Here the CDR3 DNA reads TGTGCCAGCAGCTTAGGACCCCTTAGGGAGCAGTACTTC.